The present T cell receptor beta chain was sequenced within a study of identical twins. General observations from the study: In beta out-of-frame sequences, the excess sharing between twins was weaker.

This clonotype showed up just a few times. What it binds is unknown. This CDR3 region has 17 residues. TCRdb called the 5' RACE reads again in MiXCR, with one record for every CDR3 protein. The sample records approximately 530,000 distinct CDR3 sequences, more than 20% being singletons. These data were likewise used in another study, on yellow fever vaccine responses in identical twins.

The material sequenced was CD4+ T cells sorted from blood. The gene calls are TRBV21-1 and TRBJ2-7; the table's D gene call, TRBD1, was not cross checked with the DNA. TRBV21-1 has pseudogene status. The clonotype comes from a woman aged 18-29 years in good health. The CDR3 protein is CASSKVQRDRVPYEQYV. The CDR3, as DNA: TGTGCCAGCAGCAAAGTCCAGAGAGACAGGGTCCCCTACGAGCAGTACGTC.